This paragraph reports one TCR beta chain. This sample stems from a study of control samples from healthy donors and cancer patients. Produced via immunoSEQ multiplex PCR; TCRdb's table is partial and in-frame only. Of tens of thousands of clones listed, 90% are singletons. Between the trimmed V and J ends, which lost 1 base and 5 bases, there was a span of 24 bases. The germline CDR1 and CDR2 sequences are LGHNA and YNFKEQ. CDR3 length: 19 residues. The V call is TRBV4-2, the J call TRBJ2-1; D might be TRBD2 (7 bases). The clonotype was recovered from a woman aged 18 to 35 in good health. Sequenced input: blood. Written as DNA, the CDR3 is TGTGCCAGCAGCCAAGGTATGGGAGGGCGGGGGCCCCTGAACAATGAGCAGTTCTTC. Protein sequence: CASSQGMGGRGPLNNEQFF.